A selection of T cell receptor beta chains follows, all from one sample in a study of blood T cell repertoires in COVID-19. The assay was immunoSEQ multiplex PCR, and TCRdb's table has in-frame clones only and misses some. This sample has a few hundred thousand clones, with approximately 92% found just once. Specimen: PBMCs or T cells enriched from blood (not recorded which). These receptors all come from a woman between 25 and 40 years old who had recovered from COVID-19. The CDR3 runs from the conserved cysteine through the conserved F or W. D genes are given only for firm matches. Clone size is not always given. Where it is, it says once, few, many or a class for expanded clones.

>TRBV28|TRBJ2-2|NA|13|once
TGTGCCAGCAGGCGGGGTGGTACCGGGGAGCTGTTTTTT
CASRRGGTGELFF
>TRBV20-1|TRBJ2-1|NA|16|NA
TGCAGTGCTAGTCCAACCCTAGTATCCTCCTACAATGAGCAGTTCTTC
CSASPTLVSSYNEQFF
>TRBV24-1|TRBJ2-7|TRBD2|12|NA
TGTGCCACCAGGGGGGGGGACGGCGAGCAGTACTTC
CATRGGDGEQYF
>TRBV7-3|TRBJ2-7|TRBD2|15|NA
TGTGCCAGCAGCTCTAGCGGGGGCCGTCCCTACGAGCAGTACTTC
CASSSSGGRPYEQYF
>TRBV7-9|TRBJ1-5|NA|13|NA
TGTGCCAGCAGCTTAGACTTCAATCAGCCCCAGCATTTT
CASSLDFNQPQHF
>TRBV5-1|TRBJ1-2|NA|15|NA
TGCGCCAGCAGCGGTGGACAAATTGGAAACTATGGCTACACCTTC
CASSGGQIGNYGYTF
>TRBV6-1|TRBJ1-5|NA|14|NA
TGTGCCAGCAGTGAAGGCAGGGGTCATCAGCCCCAGCATTTT
CASSEGRGHQPQHF
>TRBV29-1|TRBJ2-7|NA|16|NA
TGCAGCGTTGAAGAGGGGGAGACAGGCCTTTTCTACGAGCAGTACTTC
CSVEEGETGLFYEQYF
>TRBV11-3|TRBJ2-1|NA|15|NA
TGTGCCAGCAGCCCGTCCCCTGACAGCTACAATGAGCAGTTCTTC
CASSPSPDSYNEQFF
>TRBV7-2|TRBJ2-7|NA|15|NA
TGTGCCAGCAGCCGGACATCGCCCCTCTCCTACGAGCAGTACTTC
CASSRTSPLSYEQYF
>TRBV18|TRBJ2-3|TRBD2|18|NA
TGTGCCAGCTCACAGGGACTAGCGGGACCATTTACCACAGATACGCAGTATTTT
CASSQGLAGPFTTDTQYF
>TRBV6-5|TRBJ2-5|NA|14|NA
TGTGCCAGCAGCCGAGGACAGCTCCAAGAGACCCAGTACTTC
CASSRGQLQETQYF
>TRBV7-2|TRBJ2-5|TRBD2|14|NA
TGTGCCAGCAGCCCCCCGACTAGCAGGCAGACCCAGTACTTC
CASSPPTSRQTQYF
>TRBV7-9|TRBJ2-7|TRBD2|13|NA
TGTGCCAGCAGCCCCGAGGCGGGGGACGAGCAGTACTTC
CASSPEAGDEQYF
>TRBV19|TRBJ1-2|NA|13|NA
TGTGCCAGTAGTATTGGAGACAGGCCGGGCTACACCTTC
CASSIGDRPGYTF
>TRBV7-2|TRBJ1-2|TRBD1|15|NA
TGTGCCAGCAGCTTATCAGGGGGACAATTCTATGGCTACACCTTC
CASSLSGGQFYGYTF
>TRBV7-9|TRBJ2-3|NA|16|NA
TGTGCCAGCAGCCCCCCCCTCGAGGGCCTCACAGATACGCAGTATTTT
CASSPPLEGLTDTQYF
>TRBV2|TRBJ1-2|TRBD1|15|NA
TGTGCCAGCACACCATCTCGACAGGGGACCTATGGCTACACCTTC
CASTPSRQGTYGYTF
>TRBV19|TRBJ1-5|NA|15|NA
TGTGCCAGTAGTCCAACCAGATTCGGCAATCAGCCCCAGCATTTT
CASSPTRFGNQPQHF
>TRBV27|TRBJ2-3|TRBD2|16|NA
TGTGCCAGCAGCATGCGCTATAGCGGGGGAGGAGATACGCAGTATTTT
CASSMRYSGGGDTQYF
>TRBV28|TRBJ2-2|NA|11|NA
TGTGCCAGCAAGGGGGCCGGGGAGCTGTTTTTT
CASKGAGELFF
>TRBV7-5|TRBJ1-3|NA|18|NA
TGTGCCAGAAGCTTAAGACCCGAGGGTGAACGACAGGGTCACACCATATATTTT
CARSLRPEGERQGHTIYF